This T cell receptor beta chain was documented in a study of blood T cell repertoires in COVID-19. Study-wide context: COVID-19 samples collected from the United States, Italy and Spain covered acute and convalescent phases. Sample material is recorded as cDNA or gDNA derived from T cells, B-cell-depleted T cells, or PBMCs.

Between the trimmed V and J ends, which lost 11 bases and 4 bases, there was a span of 20 bases. Germline lookup yields CDR1 WNHNN and CDR2 SYGVQD (reference sequence). CDR3 length: 15 amino acids. Authors' processing steps: Nucleated cell counts were estimated from reference gene primer amplification. TCRdb's copy holds only in-frame clones and misses some; the assay was immunoSEQ multiplex PCR. D and trimming were read from the DNA, whereas the V and J calls and clone size are those reported in that table. The sample holds roughly 250,000 clones, more than 75% seen once. What was sequenced was peripheral blood. This TCR was sampled from a woman between 40 and 50 years old who had recovered from COVID-19. The rearrangement joins TRBV10-1 to TRBJ2-2, with D maybe TRBD1 (5 bases). The CDR3 DNA sequence: TGCGCCGTCCACCCGCCAGGGTCGGTCACCGGGGAGCTGTTTTTT. Its translation is CAVHPPGSVTGELFF.